Sequencing of this T cell receptor (beta chain) was carried out in a study of low-dose radiotherapy and immunotherapy resistance in tumors. CDR1 is LGHDT, CDR2 YNNKEL, per germline (reference sequence). The CDR3 extends over 15 amino acids. V gave up 8 bases and J gave up 10 bases; unmatched junction bases: 13. In this sample, this clonotype turned up many times. The time point is: before trial treatment. Both TCRalpha and TCRbeta chains were reverse transcribed with V-gene-specific primers. TCRs underwent 20 PCR cycles of amplification with a constant-region primer and V-primer adapter. From the reads, TCRdb called clonotypes with MiXCR, one entry per CDR3 protein. The sample carries tens of thousands of distinct CDR3 sequences, approximately 20% recorded once.

Sequenced material: PBMCs, taken before treatment. V is TRBV3-1 and J is TRBJ2-1; TRBD2 matches at 11 bases. This clonotype originated in a male donor with prostate cancer. The CDR3 DNA reads TGTGCCAGCCGGGGATTAGCGGGAGGGCCTCAAGAGCAGTTCTTC. Its protein is CASRGLAGGPQEQFF.